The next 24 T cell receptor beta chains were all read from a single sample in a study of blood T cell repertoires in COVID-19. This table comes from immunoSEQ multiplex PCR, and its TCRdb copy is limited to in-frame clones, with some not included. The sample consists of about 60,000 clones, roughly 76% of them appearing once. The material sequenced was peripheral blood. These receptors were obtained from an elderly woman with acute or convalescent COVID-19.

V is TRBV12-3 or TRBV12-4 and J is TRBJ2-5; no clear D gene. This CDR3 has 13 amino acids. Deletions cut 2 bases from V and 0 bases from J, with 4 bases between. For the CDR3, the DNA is TGTGCCAGCAGTTTAAACTACCAAGAGACCCAGTACTTC. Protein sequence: CASSLNYQETQYF.

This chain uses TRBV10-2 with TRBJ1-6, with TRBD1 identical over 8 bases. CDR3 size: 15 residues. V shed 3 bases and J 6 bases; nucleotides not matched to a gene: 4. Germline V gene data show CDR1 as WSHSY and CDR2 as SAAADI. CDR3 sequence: CASSDGQGTNSPLHF. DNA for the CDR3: TGCGCCAGCAGTGATGGACAGGGAACTAATTCACCCCTCCACTTT.

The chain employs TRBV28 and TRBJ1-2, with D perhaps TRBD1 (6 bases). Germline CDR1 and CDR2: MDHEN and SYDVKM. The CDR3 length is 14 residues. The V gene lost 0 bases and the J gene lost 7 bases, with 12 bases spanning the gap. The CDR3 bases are TGTGCCAGCAGTTTATGGGGGGCTGAGAGTGGCTACACCTTC. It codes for CASSLWGAESGYTF.

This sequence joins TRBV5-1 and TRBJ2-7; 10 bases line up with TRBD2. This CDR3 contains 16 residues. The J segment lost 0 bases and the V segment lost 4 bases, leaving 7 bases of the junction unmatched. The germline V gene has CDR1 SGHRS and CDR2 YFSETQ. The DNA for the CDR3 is TGCGCCAGCAGCCCGCTAGCGGGAGCCACCTCCTACGAGCAGTACTTC. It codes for CASSPLAGATSYEQYF.

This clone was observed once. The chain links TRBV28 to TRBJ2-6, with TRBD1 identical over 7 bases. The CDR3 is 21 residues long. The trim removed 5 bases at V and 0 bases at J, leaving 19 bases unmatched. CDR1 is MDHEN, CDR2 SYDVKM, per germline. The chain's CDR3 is CASSLNLTWTGPLSGANVLTF. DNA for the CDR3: TGTGCCAGCAGTCTAAATCTAACCTGGACAGGACCCCTCTCTGGGGCCAACGTCCTGACTTTC.

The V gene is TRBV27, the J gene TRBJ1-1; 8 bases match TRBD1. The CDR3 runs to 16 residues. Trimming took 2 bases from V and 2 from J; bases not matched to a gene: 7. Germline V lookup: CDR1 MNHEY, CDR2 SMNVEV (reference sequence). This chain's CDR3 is CASSLVGQVVNTEAFF. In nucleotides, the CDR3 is TGTGCCAGCAGTTTAGTGGGACAGGTGGTAAACACTGAAGCTTTCTTT.

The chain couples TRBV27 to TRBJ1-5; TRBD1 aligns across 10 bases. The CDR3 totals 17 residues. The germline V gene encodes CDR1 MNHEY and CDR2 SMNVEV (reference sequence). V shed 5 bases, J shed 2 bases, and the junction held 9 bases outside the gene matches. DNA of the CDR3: TGTGCCAGCAGTCCCGACAGGGGGCGCGGGGGCAATCAGCCCCAGCATTTT. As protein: CASSPDRGRGGNQPQHF.

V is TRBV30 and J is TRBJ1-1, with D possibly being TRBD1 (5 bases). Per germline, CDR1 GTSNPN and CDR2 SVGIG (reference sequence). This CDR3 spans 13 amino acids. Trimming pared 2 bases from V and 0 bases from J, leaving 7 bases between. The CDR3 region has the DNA TGTGCCTGGAGTCCGGGGGTGAACACTGAAGCTTTCTTT. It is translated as CAWSPGVNTEAFF.

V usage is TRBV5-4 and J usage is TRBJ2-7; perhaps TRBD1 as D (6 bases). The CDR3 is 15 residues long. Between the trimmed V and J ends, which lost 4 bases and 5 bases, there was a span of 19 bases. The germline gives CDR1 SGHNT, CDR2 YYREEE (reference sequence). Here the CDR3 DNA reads TGTGCCAGCAGCCCGCGAGGCAGGGGCCTCAACGAGCAGTACTTC. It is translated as CASSPRGRGLNEQYF.

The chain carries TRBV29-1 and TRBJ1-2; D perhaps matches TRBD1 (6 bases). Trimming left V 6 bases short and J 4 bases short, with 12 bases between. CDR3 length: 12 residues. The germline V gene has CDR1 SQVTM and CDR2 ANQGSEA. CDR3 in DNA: TGCAGCGTCCCACAGGGTCTCTATGGCTACACCTTC. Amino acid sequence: CSVPQGLYGYTF.

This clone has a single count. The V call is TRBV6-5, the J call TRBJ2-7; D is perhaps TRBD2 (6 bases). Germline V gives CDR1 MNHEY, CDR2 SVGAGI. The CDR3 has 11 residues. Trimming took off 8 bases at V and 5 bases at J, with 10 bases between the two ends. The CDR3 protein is CASGRGNEQYF. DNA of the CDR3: TGTGCCAGCGGCCGGGGGAACGAGCAGTACTTC.

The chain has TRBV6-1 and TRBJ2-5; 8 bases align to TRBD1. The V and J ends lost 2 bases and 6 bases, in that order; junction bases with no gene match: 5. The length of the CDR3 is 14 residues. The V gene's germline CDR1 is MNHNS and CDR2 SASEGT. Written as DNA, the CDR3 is TGTGCCAGCAGTGAAACAGGGGGAGGACAGACCCAGTACTTC. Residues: CASSETGGGQTQYF.

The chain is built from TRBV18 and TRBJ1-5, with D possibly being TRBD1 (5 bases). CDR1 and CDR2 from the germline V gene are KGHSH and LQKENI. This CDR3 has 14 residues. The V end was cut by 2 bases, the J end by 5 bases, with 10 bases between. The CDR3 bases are TGTGCCAGCTCACCAGGGGGACTGGATCAGCCCCAGCATTTT. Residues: CASSPGGLDQPQHF. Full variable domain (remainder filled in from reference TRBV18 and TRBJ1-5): NAGVMQNPRHLVRRRGQEARLRCSPMKGHSHVYWYRQLPEEGLKFMVYLQKENIIDESGMPKERFSAEFPKEGPSILRIQQVVRGDSAAYFCASSPGGLDQPQHFGDGTRLSIL.

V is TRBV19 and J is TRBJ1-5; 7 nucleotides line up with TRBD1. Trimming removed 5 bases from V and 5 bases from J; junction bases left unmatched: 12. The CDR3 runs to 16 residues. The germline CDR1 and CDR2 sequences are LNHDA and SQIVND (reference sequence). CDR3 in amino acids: CASSFPTRDSYQPQHF. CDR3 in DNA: TGTGCCAGTAGTTTCCCAACGCGGGACAGTTATCAGCCCCAGCATTTT.

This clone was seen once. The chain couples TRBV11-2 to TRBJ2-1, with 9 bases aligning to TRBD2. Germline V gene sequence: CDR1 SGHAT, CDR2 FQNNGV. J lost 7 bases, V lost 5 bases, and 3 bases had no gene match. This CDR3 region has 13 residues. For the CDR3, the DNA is TGTGCCAGCAGCAGCGGACTAGCGAATGAGCAGTTCTTC. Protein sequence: CASSSGLANEQFF.

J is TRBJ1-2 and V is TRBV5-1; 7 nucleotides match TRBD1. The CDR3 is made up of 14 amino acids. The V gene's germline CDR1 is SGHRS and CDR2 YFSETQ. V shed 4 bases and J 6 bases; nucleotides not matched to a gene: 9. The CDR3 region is CASSGNDRVDGYTF. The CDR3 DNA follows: TGCGCCAGCAGCGGGAACGACAGGGTGGATGGCTACACCTTC.

Here the CDR3 reads CASSPSDSPLHF. The CDR3 DNA is TGTGCCAGCAGCCCCTCAGATTCACCCCTCCACTTT. The chain combines TRBV7-9 with TRBJ1-6; D gene uncertain. Trimming stripped 5 bases from V and 8 bases from J, with 7 bases between. Germline CDR1 and CDR2: SEHNR and FQNEAQ (reference sequence). The CDR3 has 12 amino acids.

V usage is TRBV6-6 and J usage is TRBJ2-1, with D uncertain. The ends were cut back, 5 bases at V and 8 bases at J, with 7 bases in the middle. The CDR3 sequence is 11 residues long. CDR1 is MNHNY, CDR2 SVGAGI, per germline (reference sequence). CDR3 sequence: CASSALDEQFF. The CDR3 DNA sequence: TGTGCCAGCAGTGCCCTAGATGAGCAGTTCTTC.

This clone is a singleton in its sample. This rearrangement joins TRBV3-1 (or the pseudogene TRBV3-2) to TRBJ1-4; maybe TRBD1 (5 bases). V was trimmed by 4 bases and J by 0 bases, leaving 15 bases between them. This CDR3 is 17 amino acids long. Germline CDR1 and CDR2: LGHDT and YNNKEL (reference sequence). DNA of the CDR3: TGTGCCAGCAGCCCTTGGGGCTCAAGGGCAACTAATGAAAAACTGTTTTTT. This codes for CASSPWGSRATNEKLFF.

The CDR3 loop reads CSAGTGARGEQYF. In DNA form, the CDR3 reads TGCAGCGCCGGGACAGGGGCTCGGGGGGAGCAGTACTTC. The rearrangement links TRBV29-1 to TRBJ2-7, with TRBD1 identical over 10 bases. The CDR3 is made up of 13 amino acids. After removal of 7 bases from V and 7 bases from J, the junction contained 10 bases not matched to a gene. CDR1 and CDR2 from the germline V gene are SQVTM and ANQGSEA.

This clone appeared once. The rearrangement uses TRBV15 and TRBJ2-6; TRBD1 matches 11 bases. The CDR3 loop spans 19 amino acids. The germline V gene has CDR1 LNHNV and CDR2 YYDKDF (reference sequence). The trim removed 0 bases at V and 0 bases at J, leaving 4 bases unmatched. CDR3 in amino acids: CATSRDPGTGGSGANVLTF. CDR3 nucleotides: TGTGCCACCAGCAGAGATCCCGGGACAGGGGGCTCTGGGGCCAACGTCCTGACTTTC.

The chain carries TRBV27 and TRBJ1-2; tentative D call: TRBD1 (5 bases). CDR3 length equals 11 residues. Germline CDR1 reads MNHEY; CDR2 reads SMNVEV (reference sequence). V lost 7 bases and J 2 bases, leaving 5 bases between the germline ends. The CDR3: CASNRNYGYTF. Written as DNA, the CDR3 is TGTGCCAGCAACAGGAACTATGGCTACACCTTC.

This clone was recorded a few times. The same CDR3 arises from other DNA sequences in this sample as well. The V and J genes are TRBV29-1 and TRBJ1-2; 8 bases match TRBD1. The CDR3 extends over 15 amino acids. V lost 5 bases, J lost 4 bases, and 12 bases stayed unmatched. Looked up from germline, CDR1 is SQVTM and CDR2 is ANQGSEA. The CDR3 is CSVPTLLDRGYGYTF. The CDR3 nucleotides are TGCAGCGTTCCGACACTCCTAGACAGGGGCTATGGCTACACCTTC.

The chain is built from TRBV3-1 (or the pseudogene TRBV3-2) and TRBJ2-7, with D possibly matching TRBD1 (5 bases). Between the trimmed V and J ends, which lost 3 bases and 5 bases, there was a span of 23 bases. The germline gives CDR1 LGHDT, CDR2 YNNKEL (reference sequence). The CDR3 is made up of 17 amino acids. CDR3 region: CASSHGWARAQGDEQYF. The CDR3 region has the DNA TGTGCCAGCAGCCATGGATGGGCTAGGGCCCAAGGGGACGAGCAGTACTTC.